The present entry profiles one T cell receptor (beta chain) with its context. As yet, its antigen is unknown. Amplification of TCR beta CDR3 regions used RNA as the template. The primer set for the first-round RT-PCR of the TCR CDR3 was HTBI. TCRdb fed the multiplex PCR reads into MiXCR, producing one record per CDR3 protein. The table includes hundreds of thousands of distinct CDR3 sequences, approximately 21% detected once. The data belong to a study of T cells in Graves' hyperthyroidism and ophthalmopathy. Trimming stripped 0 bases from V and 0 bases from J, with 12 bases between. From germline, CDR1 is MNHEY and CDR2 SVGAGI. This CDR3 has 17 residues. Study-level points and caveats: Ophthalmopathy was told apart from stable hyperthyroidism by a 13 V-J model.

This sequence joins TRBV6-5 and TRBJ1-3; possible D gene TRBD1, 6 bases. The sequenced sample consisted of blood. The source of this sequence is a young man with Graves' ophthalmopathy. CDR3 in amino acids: CASSYSLQGNSGNTIYF. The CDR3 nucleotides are TGTGCCAGCAGTTACTCCCTACAGGGTAACTCTGGAAACACCATATATTTT.